These 24 T cell receptor beta chains were all obtained from the same sample, sequenced in a study of Ad26.COV2.S vaccination and SARS-CoV-2 variants. The treatment is: over 15 received Ad26.COV2.S at low or high dose, single or two shots; about five received placebo; per-sample allocation not given. The samples date from day 63 after the first vaccine or placebo injection. Data came from immunoSEQ multiplex PCR; TCRdb stores just in-frame clones and leaves some out. The sample lists 300,000 to 450,000 clones; around 83% were seen once. Sequences were derived from peripheral blood, sampled in a trial of Ad26.COV2.S vaccine versus placebo. Source of these receptors: a person aged 18 to 59 who received the Ad26.COV2.S COVID-19 vaccine or a placebo.

The table lists this clone with a few counts. This rearrangement joins TRBV5-6 to TRBJ1-2; possibly TRBD1 for D (5 bases). The germline CDR1 and CDR2 sequences are SGHDT and YYEEEE. V dropped 3 bases and J dropped 5 bases, with 14 bases sitting between them. There are 14 residues in the CDR3. The CDR3 loop reads CASSYMGLHYGYTF. The CDR3 region has the DNA TGTGCCAGCAGCTATATGGGACTGCATTATGGCTACACCTTC.

This rearrangement joins TRBV3-1 (or the pseudogene TRBV3-2) to TRBJ2-3; weak D call: TRBD2 (7 bases). Trimming left V 4 bases short and J 0 bases short, with 14 bases between. The CDR3 has 16 residues. Germline V lookup: CDR1 LGHDT, CDR2 YNNKEL (reference sequence). In DNA form, the CDR3 reads TGTGCCAGCAGCCCTAATACGGGGGGCAGCACAGATACGCAGTATTTT. This codes for CASSPNTGGSTDTQYF.

This clone was found a few times. This chain links TRBV5-4 with TRBJ1-6; 7 positions match TRBD1. V dropped 5 bases and J dropped 5; count of bases not matched to a gene: 4. This CDR3 is built from 14 residues. Germline V gene lookup returns CDR1 SGHNT and CDR2 YYREEE (reference sequence). The CDR3 DNA follows: TGTGCCAGCAGGGCCGGGACAGATAATTCACCCCTCCACTTT. Translation gives CASRAGTDNSPLHF.

The chain couples TRBV30 to TRBJ2-3, with D perhaps matching TRBD2 (6 bases). Germline V CDR1 and CDR2: GTSNPN, SVGIG (reference sequence). The V and J ends lost 2 bases and 5 bases respectively, with 14 bases between them. The CDR3 is 14 residues long. DNA for the CDR3: TGTGCCTGGAGTATATCTAGCGCCTTAGATACGCAGTATTTT. This codes for CAWSISSALDTQYF.

The rearrangement links TRBV5-1 to TRBJ2-6; no definite D call. Germline loops: CDR1 SGHRS, CDR2 YFSETQ. CDR3 size: 16 residues. Trimming took off 0 bases at V and 2 bases at J, with 9 bases between the two ends. The chain's CDR3 is CASSLVVGTGANVLTF. The CDR3 DNA reads as TGCGCCAGCAGCTTGGTTGTAGGGACTGGGGCCAACGTCCTGACTTTC.

The rearrangement joins TRBV20-1 to TRBJ2-1; TRBD2 is a possible D gene (5 bases). CDR3 size: 13 residues. Deletions cut 3 bases from V and 7 bases from J, with 13 bases between. Germline values: CDR1 DFQATT, CDR2 SNEGSKA (reference sequence). CDR3 in amino acids: CSASSPGRNEQFF. CDR3 nucleotide sequence: TGCAGTGCTAGTAGTCCGGGGAGAAATGAGCAGTTCTTC.

The V and J genes are TRBV6-4 and TRBJ2-3; 9 nucleotides match TRBD2. Germline lookup yields CDR1 MRHNA and CDR2 SNTAGT. CDR3 length equals 14 residues. V dropped 5 bases and J dropped 3; count of bases not matched to a gene: 3. The CDR3 region has the DNA TGTGCCAGCAGTCCCACTAGCGGGACAGATACGCAGTATTTT. Translation gives CASSPTSGTDTQYF.

The rearrangement links TRBV7-2 to TRBJ2-1; 8 bases match TRBD1. The V gene's germline CDR1 is SGHTA and CDR2 FQGNSA. This CDR3 has 16 residues. Germline trimming cut 1 base from V and 4 bases from J; bases unmatched to any gene: 6. The CDR3, as DNA: TGTGCCAGCAGCTTAGTCCTGGGACAGGTTTACAATGAGCAGTTCTTC. This translates into CASSLVLGQVYNEQFF.

This sequence joins TRBV10-2 and TRBJ1-2; 7 bases line up with TRBD1. J was trimmed by 7 bases and V by 7 bases; bases with no gene match: 9. CDR3 length equals 13 residues. Germline values: CDR1 WSHSY, CDR2 SAAADI. CDR3 sequence (DNA): TGCGCCAGCACAACAGGGGCCCACGGTGGCTACACCTTC. Its protein product is CASTTGAHGGYTF.

This sequence joins TRBV9 and TRBJ2-2; D perhaps matches TRBD2 (6 bases). Germline V gene data show CDR1 as SGDLS and CDR2 as YYNGEE. The CDR3 has 16 amino acids. The V gene lost 4 bases and the J gene lost 1 base, with 14 bases spanning the gap. CDR3 DNA sequence: TGTGCCAGCAGCCACCCAAGCGGGTGGAACACCGGGGAGCTGTTTTTT. Its translation: CASSHPSGWNTGELFF.

This clone showed up just once. The V gene is TRBV30, the J gene TRBJ1-2; perhaps TRBD1 as D (5 bases). CDR1 is GTSNPN and CDR2 is SVGIG in the germline V gene (reference sequence). This CDR3 has 14 residues. Trimming removed 1 base from V and 7 bases from J, with 16 bases in between. The CDR3 spells CAWSAELHGGGYTF. The CDR3 DNA reads TGTGCCTGGAGTGCTGAGCTCCACGGGGGTGGCTACACCTTC.

Details on this clone: Additional DNA sequences in this sample encode the identical CDR3. V is TRBV15 and J is TRBJ1-6; D is unclear. V was shortened by 6 bases and J by 14 bases, with 20 bases between the two germline ends. CDR1 and CDR2 (germline): LNHNV, YYDKDF (reference sequence). CDR3 size: 14 residues. CDR3 sequence: CATRSREGVGALHF. CDR3 nucleotide sequence: TGTGCCACCAGGTCGAGGGAGGGCGTCGGAGCCCTCCACTTT. Full variable domain (missing parts from reference TRBV15 and TRBJ1-6): DAMVIQNPRYQVTQFGKPVTLSCSQTLNHNVMYWYQQKSSQAPKLLFHYYDKDFNNEADTPDNFQSRRPNTSFCFLDIRSPGLGDTAMYLCATRSREGVGALHFGNGTRLTVT.

The V and J genes are TRBV2 and TRBJ2-5; 7 bases match TRBD2. The CDR3 length is 15 residues. CDR1 and CDR2 (germline): SNHLY, FYNNEI. With V trimmed by 4 bases and J by 2 bases, 7 bases remained unmatched. The CDR3 reads CASSGGRGFQETQYF. The CDR3, as DNA: TGTGCCAGCAGTGGGGGGAGGGGTTTTCAAGAGACCCAGTACTTC.

The chain recombines TRBV6-5 with TRBJ2-7; TRBD1 matches at 9 bases. The CDR3 spans 15 residues. V trimming: 5 bases; J trimming: 0 bases; junction bases outside the gene matches: 5. Germline assignment: CDR1 MNHEY and CDR2 SVGAGI. Here the CDR3 reads CASSTRDRVSYEQYF. The DNA for the CDR3 is TGTGCCAGCAGTACTAGGGACAGGGTCTCCTACGAGCAGTACTTC.

The chain has TRBV11-2 and TRBJ2-3; a possible D gene is TRBD2 (6 bases). CDR1 is SGHAT, CDR2 FQNNGV, per germline. This CDR3 has 16 residues. The V end was cut by 5 bases, the J end by 3 bases, with 18 bases between. The CDR3, as DNA: TGTGCCAGCAGCCCTTTAGGAGGGAGGTGGACAGATACGCAGTATTTT. As protein: CASSPLGGRWTDTQYF.

The V call is TRBV6-5, the J call TRBJ1-1; D remains unclear. Between the trimmed V and J ends, which lost 2 bases and 0 bases, there was a span of 7 bases. This CDR3 contains 14 residues. The germline gives CDR1 MNHEY, CDR2 SVGAGI. The DNA for the CDR3 is TGTGCCAGCAGTTACGGCGGTTTGAACACTGAAGCTTTCTTT. It yields the protein CASSYGGLNTEAFF.

The V and J genes are TRBV4-1 and TRBJ2-5; 9 bases match TRBD1. V gave up 4 bases and J gave up 2 bases; unmatched junction bases: 5. Looked up from germline, CDR1 is MGHRA and CDR2 is YSYEKL. The CDR3 covers 15 residues. CDR3 sequence: CASSPDRGQQETQYF. CDR3 DNA sequence: TGCGCCAGCAGCCCGGACAGGGGTCAGCAAGAGACCCAGTACTTC.

The table lists this clone with a few counts. The chain uses TRBV7-2 and TRBJ2-1; no clear D. V was cut by 5 bases and J by 4 bases, with 12 bases left in between. This CDR3 has 14 amino acids. Germline loops: CDR1 SGHTA, CDR2 FQGNSA. The CDR3 coding sequence is TGTGCCAGCAGCGCCACAGTAACGTACAATGAGCAGTTCTTC. Protein sequence: CASSATVTYNEQFF.

This clone was seen once. The gene calls are TRBV6-2 or TRBV6-3 and TRBJ2-1; 7 bases are a match to TRBD1. V was pared by 6 bases and J by 6 bases, with 5 bases of the junction left unmatched. CDR3 length: 13 residues. Germline-derived CDR1 and CDR2 are MNHEY and SVGEGT. The CDR3 here is CASSSTGFNEQFF. The CDR3 coding sequence is TGTGCCAGCAGCTCGACAGGGTTCAATGAGCAGTTCTTC.

This CDR3 reads CASSYGVYEQYF. The CDR3 DNA reads TGTGCCAGCAGTTACGGGGTCTACGAGCAGTACTTC. The chain employs TRBV12-3 or TRBV12-4 and TRBJ2-7, with D possibly TRBD2 on 5 matching bases. The CDR3 spans 12 residues. Trimming shortened V by 4 bases and J by 3 bases, and 7 bases separated the two germline ends.

Concerning this clone itself: No conserved phenylalanine or tryptophan ends this CDR3, so it is likely a read error. The V gene is TRBV6-5, the J gene TRBJ1-2; D is possibly TRBD1 (5 bases). V lost 2 bases and J 6 bases, leaving 10 bases between the germline ends. Germline CDR1 MNHEY, CDR2 SVGAGI. The CDR3 is made up of 13 amino acids. Here the CDR3 reads CASSYGGVDGYTL. The CDR3 nucleotides read TGTGCCAGCAGTTACGGGGGGGTCGATGGCTACACCCTC.

This sequence joins TRBV28 and TRBJ1-2; D gene uncertain. The CDR3 totals 14 residues. Between the trimmed V and J ends, which lost 3 bases and 4 bases, there was a span of 12 bases. Germline-derived CDR1 and CDR2 are MDHEN and SYDVKM. CDR3 bases: TGTGCCAGCAGTTTTGCCCCAGAGTCCTATGGCTACACCTTC. It encodes CASSFAPESYGYTF.

The genes are TRBV27 and TRBJ2-1; no firm D call. V lost 5 bases and J lost 7, with 6 bases in between. The CDR3 sequence is 11 residues long. The germline V gene encodes CDR1 MNHEY and CDR2 SMNVEV (reference sequence). The CDR3 nucleotides read TGTGCCAGCAGTCTTTCGAATGAGCAGTTCTTC. This codes for CASSLSNEQFF.

A note on this clone: Other nucleotide sequences in the sample specify the same CDR3. The chain has TRBV9 and TRBJ1-1; D gene uncertain. The V gene lost 0 bases and the J gene lost 5 bases, with 11 bases spanning the gap. This CDR3 contains 14 residues. Germline lookup yields CDR1 SGDLS and CDR2 YYNGEE. In DNA, the CDR3 is TGTGCCAGCAGCGTAGGCCCCGAAGGGACTGAAGCTTTCTTT. This translates into CASSVGPEGTEAFF.